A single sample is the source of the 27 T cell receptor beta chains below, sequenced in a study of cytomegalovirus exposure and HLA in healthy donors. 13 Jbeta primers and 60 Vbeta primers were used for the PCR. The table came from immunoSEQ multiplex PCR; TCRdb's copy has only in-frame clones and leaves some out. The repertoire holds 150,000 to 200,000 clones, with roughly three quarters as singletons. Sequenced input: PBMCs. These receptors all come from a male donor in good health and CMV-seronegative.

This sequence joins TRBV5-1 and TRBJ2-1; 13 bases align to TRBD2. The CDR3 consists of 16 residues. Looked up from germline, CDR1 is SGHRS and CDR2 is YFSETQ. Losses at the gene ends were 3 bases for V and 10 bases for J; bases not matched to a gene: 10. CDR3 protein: CASSWGTSGVTREQFF. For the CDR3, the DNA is TGCGCCAGCAGCTGGGGGACTAGCGGGGTAACACGCGAGCAGTTCTTC.

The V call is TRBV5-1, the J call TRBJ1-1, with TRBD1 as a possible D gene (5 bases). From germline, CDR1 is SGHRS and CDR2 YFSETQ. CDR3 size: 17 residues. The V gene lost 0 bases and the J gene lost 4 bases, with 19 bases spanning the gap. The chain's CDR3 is CASSLASFGGGGTEAFF. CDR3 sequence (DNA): TGCGCCAGCAGCTTGGCCTCATTCGGCGGCGGGGGCACTGAAGCTTTCTTT.

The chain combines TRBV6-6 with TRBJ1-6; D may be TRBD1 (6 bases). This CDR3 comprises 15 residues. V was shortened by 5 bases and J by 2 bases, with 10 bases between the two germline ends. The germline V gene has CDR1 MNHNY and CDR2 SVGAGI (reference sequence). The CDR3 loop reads CASSKQGPYNSPLHF. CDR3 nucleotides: TGTGCCAGCAGTAAACAGGGACCCTATAATTCACCCCTCCACTTT.

CDR3 protein: CASSLGFQGRGTGELFF. The CDR3 DNA follows: TGTGCCAGCAGCTTAGGGTTTCAGGGGCGAGGTACCGGGGAGCTGTTTTTT. V gene TRBV7-2 combines with J gene TRBJ2-2, with D maybe TRBD1 (6 bases). CDR3 length: 17 amino acids. Germline V lookup: CDR1 SGHTA, CDR2 FQGNSA. The ends were cut back, 1 base at V and 5 bases at J, with 17 bases in the middle.

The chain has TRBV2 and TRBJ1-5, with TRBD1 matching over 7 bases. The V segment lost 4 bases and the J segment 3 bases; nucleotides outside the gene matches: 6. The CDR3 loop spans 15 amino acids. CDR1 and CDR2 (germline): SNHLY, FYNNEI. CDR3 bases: TGTGCCAGCAGTGGGGCAGGGGGTTACAATCAGCCCCAGCATTTT. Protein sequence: CASSGAGGYNQPQHF.

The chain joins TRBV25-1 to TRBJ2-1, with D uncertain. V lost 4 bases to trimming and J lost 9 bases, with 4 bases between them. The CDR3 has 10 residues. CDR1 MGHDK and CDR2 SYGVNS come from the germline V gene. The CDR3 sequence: CASSGGEQFF. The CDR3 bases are TGTGCCAGCAGTGGAGGTGAGCAGTTCTTC.

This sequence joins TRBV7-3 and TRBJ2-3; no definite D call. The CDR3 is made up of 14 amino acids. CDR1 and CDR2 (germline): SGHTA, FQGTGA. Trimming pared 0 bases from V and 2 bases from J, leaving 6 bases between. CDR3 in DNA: TGTGCCAGCAGCTTAACTCTGGCCACAGATACGCAGTATTTT. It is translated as CASSLTLATDTQYF.

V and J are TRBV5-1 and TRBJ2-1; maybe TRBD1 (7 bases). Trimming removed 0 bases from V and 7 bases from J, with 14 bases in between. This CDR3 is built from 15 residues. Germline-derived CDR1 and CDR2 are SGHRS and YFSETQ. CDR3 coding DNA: TGCGCCAGCAGCTTGGAGGCGGGACAGTATAATGAGCAGTTCTTC. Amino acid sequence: CASSLEAGQYNEQFF.

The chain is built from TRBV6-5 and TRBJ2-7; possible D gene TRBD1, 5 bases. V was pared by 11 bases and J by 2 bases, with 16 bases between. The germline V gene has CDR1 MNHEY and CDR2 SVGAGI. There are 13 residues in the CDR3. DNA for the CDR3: TGTGCCTGGCCCTTCGGACATACCTACGAGCAGTACTTC. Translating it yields CAWPFGHTYEQYF.

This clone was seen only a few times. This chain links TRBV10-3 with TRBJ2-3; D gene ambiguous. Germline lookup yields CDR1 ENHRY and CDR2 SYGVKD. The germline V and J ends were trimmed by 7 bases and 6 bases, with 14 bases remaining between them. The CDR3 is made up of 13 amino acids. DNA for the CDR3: TGTGCCATCAAGGCCCCTATGAGGGATACGCAGTATTTT. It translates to CAIKAPMRDTQYF.

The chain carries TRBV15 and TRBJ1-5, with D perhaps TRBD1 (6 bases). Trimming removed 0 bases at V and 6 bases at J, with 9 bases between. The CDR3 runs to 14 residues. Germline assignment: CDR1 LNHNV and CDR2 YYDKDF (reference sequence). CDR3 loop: CATSRETGAQPQHF. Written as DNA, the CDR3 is TGTGCCACCAGCAGAGAGACAGGTGCTCAGCCCCAGCATTTT.

The CDR3 sequence is CASSDSRDRNSPLHF. The CDR3 DNA sequence: TGTGCCAGCAGTGACTCGAGAGACAGAAATTCACCCCTCCACTTT. The chain combines TRBV6-4 with TRBJ1-6, with D perhaps matching TRBD1 (5 bases). Germline-derived CDR1 and CDR2 are MRHNA and SNTAGT. The CDR3 has 15 residues. The germline V and J ends were trimmed by 0 bases and 7 bases, with 10 bases remaining between them.

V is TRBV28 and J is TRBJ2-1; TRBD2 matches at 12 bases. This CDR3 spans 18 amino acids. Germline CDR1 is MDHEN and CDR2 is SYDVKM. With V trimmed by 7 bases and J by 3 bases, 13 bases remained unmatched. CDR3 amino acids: CASTPRLGLAGIYNEQFF. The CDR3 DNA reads TGTGCCAGCACCCCACGTTTAGGACTAGCGGGAATCTACAATGAGCAGTTCTTC.

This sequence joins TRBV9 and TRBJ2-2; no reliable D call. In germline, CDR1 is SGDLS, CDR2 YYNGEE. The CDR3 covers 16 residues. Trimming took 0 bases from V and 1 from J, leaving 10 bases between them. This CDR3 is CASSVGLPRNTGELFF. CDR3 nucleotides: TGTGCCAGCAGCGTAGGACTCCCGAGGAACACCGGGGAGCTGTTTTTT.

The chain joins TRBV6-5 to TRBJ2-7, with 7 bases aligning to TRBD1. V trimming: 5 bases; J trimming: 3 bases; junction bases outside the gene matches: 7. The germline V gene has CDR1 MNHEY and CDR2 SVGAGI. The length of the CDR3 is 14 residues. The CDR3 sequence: CASSPRDRFYEQYF. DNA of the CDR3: TGTGCCAGCAGTCCCCGGGACAGATTCTACGAGCAGTACTTC.

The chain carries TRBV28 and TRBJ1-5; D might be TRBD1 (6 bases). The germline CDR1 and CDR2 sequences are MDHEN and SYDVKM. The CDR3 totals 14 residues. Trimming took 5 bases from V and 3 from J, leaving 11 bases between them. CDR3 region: CASSMGDTNQPQHF. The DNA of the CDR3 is TGTGCCAGCAGTATGGGGGACACCAATCAGCCCCAGCATTTT.

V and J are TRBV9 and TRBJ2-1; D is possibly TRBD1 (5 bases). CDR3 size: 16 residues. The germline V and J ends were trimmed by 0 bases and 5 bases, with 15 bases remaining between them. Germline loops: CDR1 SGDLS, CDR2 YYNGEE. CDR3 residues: CASSVDPKTRDNEQFF. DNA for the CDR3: TGTGCCAGCAGCGTAGATCCAAAAACCAGGGACAATGAGCAGTTCTTC.

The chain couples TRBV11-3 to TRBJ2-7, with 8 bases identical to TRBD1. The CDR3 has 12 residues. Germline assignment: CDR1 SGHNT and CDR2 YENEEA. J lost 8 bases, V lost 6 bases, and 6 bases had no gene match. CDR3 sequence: CASSLQGAQQYF. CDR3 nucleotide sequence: TGTGCCAGCAGTCTCCAGGGGGCCCAGCAGTACTTC.

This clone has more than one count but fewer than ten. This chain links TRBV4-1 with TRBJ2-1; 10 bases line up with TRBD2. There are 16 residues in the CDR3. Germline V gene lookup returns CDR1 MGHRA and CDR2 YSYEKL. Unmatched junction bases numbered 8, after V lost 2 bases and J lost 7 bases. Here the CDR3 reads CASSQPKRGGLNEQFF. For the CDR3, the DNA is TGCGCCAGCAGCCAACCAAAGCGGGGGGGACTGAATGAGCAGTTCTTC.

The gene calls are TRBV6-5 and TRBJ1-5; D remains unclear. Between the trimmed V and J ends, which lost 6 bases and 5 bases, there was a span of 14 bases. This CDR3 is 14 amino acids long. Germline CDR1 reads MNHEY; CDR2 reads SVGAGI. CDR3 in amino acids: CASRSGGVHQPQHF. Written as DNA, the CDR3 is TGTGCCAGCAGGTCGGGCGGGGTCCATCAGCCCCAGCATTTT.

As DNA, the CDR3 is TGCAGCGTTGTGGAGCCCACCGGGGAGCTGTTTTTT. As protein: CSVVEPTGELFF. The chain couples TRBV29-1 to TRBJ2-2, with D unresolved. The CDR3 length is 12 residues. CDR1 is SQVTM, CDR2 ANQGSEA, per germline. Trimming removed 4 bases at V and 4 bases at J, with 7 bases between.

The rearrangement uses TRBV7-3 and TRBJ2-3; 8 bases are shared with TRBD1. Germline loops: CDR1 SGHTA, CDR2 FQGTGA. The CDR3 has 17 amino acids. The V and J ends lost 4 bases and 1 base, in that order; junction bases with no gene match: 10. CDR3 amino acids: CASSSSPLTGGTDTQYF. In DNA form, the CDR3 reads TGTGCCAGCAGCTCCAGCCCCCTGACAGGGGGCACAGATACGCAGTATTTT.

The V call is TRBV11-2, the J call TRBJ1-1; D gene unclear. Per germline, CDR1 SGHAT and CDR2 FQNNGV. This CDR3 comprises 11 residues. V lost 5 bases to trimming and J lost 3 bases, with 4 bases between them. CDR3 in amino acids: CASSPDTEAFF. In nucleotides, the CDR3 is TGTGCCAGCAGCCCCGACACTGAAGCTTTCTTT.

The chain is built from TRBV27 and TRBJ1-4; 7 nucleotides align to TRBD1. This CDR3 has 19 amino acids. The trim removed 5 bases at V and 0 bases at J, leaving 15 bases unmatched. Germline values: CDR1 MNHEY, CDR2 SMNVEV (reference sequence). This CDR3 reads CASSPRPGQTFPTNEKLFF. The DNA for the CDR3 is TGTGCCAGCAGTCCGAGACCGGGACAGACATTCCCAACTAATGAAAAACTGTTTTTT.

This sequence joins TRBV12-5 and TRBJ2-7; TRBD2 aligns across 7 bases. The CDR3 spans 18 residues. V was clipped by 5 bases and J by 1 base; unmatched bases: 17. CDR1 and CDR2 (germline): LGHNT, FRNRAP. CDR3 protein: CASGRRTGTTNRSYEQYF. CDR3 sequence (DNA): TGTGCTAGTGGTCGAAGAACCGGGACTACCAATCGGTCCTACGAGCAGTACTTC.

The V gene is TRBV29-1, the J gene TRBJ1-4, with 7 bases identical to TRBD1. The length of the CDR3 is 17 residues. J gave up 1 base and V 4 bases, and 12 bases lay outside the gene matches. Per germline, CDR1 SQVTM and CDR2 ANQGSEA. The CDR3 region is CSVGGTASGGTNEKLFF. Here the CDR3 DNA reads TGCAGCGTTGGTGGGACAGCTTCTGGAGGAACTAATGAAAAACTGTTTTTT.

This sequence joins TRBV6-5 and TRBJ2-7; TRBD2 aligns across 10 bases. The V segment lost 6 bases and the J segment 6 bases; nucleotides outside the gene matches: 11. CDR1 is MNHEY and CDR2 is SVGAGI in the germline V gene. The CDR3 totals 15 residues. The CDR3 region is CASSRPASGSSEQYF. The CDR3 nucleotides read TGTGCCAGCAGCCGCCCTGCTAGCGGGAGTAGCGAGCAGTACTTC.